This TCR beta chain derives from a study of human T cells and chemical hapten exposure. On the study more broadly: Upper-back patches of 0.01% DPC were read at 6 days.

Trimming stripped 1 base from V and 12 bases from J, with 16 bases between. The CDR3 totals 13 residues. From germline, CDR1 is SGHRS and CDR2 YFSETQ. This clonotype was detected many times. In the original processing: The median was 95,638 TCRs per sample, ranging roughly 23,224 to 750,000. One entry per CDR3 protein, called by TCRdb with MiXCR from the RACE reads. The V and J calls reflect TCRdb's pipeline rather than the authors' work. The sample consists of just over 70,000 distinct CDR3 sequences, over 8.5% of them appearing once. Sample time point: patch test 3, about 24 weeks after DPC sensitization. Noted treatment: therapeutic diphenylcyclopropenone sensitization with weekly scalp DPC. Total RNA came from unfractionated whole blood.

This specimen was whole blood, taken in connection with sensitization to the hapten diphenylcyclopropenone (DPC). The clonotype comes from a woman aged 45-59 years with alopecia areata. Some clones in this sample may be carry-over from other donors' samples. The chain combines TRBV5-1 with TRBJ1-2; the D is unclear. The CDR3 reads CASSLFNGESNTF. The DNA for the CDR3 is TGCGCCAGCAGCTTGTTCAACGGAGAATCAAACACCTTC. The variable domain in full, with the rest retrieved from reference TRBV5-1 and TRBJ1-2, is KAGVTQTPRYLIKTRGQQVTLSCSPISGHRSVSWYQQTPGQGLQFLFEYFSETQRNKGNFPGRFSGRQFSNSRSEMNVSTLELGDSALYLCASSLFNGESNTFGSGTRLTVV.